These 7 T cell receptor beta chains share one sample of origin, sequenced in a study of blood T cell repertoires in COVID-19. The method was immunoSEQ multiplex PCR; TCRdb's version includes in-frame clones alone and lacks a portion of them. The repertoire holds about 270,000 clones, with around 81% as singletons. Input material: peripheral blood. These receptors all come from a woman aged 55-70 years with active or convalescent COVID-19.

The CDR3 bases are TGTGCCAGTAGTACAGCGGGGGCGGGCAGGATGACACACAATGAGCAGTTCTTC. This encodes CASSTAGAGRMTHNEQFF. V gene TRBV19 combines with J gene TRBJ2-1; 8 nucleotides line up with TRBD2. The CDR3 sequence is 18 residues long. Trimming removed 4 bases from V and 5 bases from J; junction bases left unmatched: 16. Germline assignment: CDR1 LNHDA and CDR2 SQIVND (reference sequence).

The V call is TRBV6-5, the J call TRBJ2-2; 7 bases are shared with TRBD1. The length of the CDR3 is 15 residues. V shed 0 bases, J shed 9 bases, and the junction held 7 bases outside the gene matches. Germline V gene sequence: CDR1 MNHEY, CDR2 SVGAGI. The CDR3 loop reads CASSYSPTGNRELFF. The CDR3 DNA follows: TGTGCCAGCAGTTACTCCCCGACAGGGAATAGGGAGCTGTTTTTT.

The chain combines TRBV28 with TRBJ2-7, with D possibly being TRBD1 (6 bases). Germline CDR1 MDHEN, CDR2 SYDVKM. V dropped 6 bases and J dropped 6 bases, with 27 bases sitting between them. The CDR3 length is 17 residues. The DNA of the CDR3 is TGTGCCAGCAGCCACCCCCTTCTTCGGAGAGGGGGTCGCGAGCAGTACTTC. It yields the protein CASSHPLLRRGGREQYF.

The V call is TRBV9, the J call TRBJ1-2; D is possibly TRBD1 (5 bases). The CDR3 length is 14 residues. Germline values: CDR1 SGDLS, CDR2 YYNGEE. Trimming took off 0 bases at V and 4 bases at J, with 10 bases between the two ends. The CDR3 sequence is CASSVAQGGYGYTF. The CDR3 nucleotides are TGTGCCAGCAGCGTAGCCCAGGGCGGCTATGGCTACACCTTC. Variable domain in full (rest from reference TRBV9 and TRBJ1-2): DSGVTQTPKHLITATGQRVTLRCSPRSGDLSVYWYQQSLDQGLQFLIQYYNGEERAKGNILERFSAQQFPDLHSELNLSSLELGDSALYFCASSVAQGGYGYTFGSGTRLTVV.

The rearrangement links TRBV19 to TRBJ1-2; no firm D call. The V end lost 4 bases, the J end lost 2 bases, and 11 bases lay between the germline ends. The CDR3 totals 14 residues. Germline assignment: CDR1 LNHDA and CDR2 SQIVND (reference sequence). The DNA for the CDR3 is TGTGCCAGTAGTACCATTACAGAAAACTATGGCTACACCTTC. It is translated as CASSTITENYGYTF.

The chain joins TRBV5-1 to TRBJ2-7; D perhaps matches TRBD2 (5 bases). CDR3 size: 14 residues. The ends were cut back, 6 bases at V and 7 bases at J, with 20 bases in the middle. Germline lookup yields CDR1 SGHRS and CDR2 YFSETQ. In DNA, the CDR3 is TGCGCCAGCACCCCGAGAACATCGGACTCGGAGCAGTACTTC. It yields the protein CASTPRTSDSEQYF. The full variable domain, completed using reference TRBV5-1 and TRBJ2-7, is KAGVTQTPRYLIKTRGQQVTLSCSPISGHRSVSWYQQTPGQGLQFLFEYFSETQRNKGNFPGRFSGRQFSNSRSEMNVSTLELGDSALYLCASTPRTSDSEQYFGPGTRLTVT.

The V call is TRBV2, the J call TRBJ1-6; 7 bases are shared with TRBD1. CDR3 length: 17 residues. CDR1 is SNHLY and CDR2 is FYNNEI in the germline V gene. Trimming cost V 2 bases and J 0 bases; bases outside gene matches: 4. The CDR3 region has the DNA TGTGCCAGCAGTGAATCACAGGGGAGCTCCTATAATTCACCCCTCCACTTT. Amino acids: CASSESQGSSYNSPLHF.